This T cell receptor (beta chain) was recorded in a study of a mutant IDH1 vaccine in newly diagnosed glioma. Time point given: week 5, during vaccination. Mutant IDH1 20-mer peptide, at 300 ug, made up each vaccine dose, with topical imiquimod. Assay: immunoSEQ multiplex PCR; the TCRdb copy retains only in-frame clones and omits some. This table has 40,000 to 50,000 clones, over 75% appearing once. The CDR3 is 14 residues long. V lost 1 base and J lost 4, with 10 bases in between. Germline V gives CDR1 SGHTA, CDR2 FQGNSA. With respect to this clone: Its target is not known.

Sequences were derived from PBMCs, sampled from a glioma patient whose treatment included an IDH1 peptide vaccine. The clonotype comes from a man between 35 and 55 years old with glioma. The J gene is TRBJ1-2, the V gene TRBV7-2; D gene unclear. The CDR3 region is CASSLVQGPYGYTF. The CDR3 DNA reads TGTGCCAGCAGCTTAGTCCAAGGCCCCTATGGCTACACCTTC.